The entry that follows covers one TCR beta chain sequence. Germline is not matched at one junction end, which may reflect a read error. This sample stems from a study of blood T cell repertoires in COVID-19. Study at large: COVID-19 samples collected from the United States, Italy and Spain covered acute and convalescent phases.

Original data processing: Estimated nucleated cell counts came from reference gene primer amplification. Sequencing used immunoSEQ multiplex PCR; TCRdb keeps in-frame clones, though not all of them. V and J calls and clone size are as listed in that table; D and trimming were resolved from the DNA. The sample records 120,000 to 150,000 clones, 87% being singletons. Germline loops: CDR1 SNHLY, CDR2 FYNNEI. The CDR3 is 12 residues long. Sequencing input: peripheral blood. The sequence came from a woman between 40 and 50 years old with acute or convalescent COVID-19. The V and J genes are TRBV2 and TRBJ2-1, with D uncertain. CDR3 amino acids: CASREDLNEQFF. The CDR3, as DNA: TGTGCCAGCAGGGAAGACTTGAATGAGCAGTTCTTC. Together with reference TRBV2 and TRBJ2-1, the CDR3 gives the full variable domain: EPEVTQTPSHQVTQMGQEVILRCVPISNHLYFYWYRQILGQKVEFLVSFYNNEISEKSEIFDDQFSVERPDGSNFTLKIRSTKLEDSAMYFCASREDLNEQFFGPGTRLTVL.